Included here is one TCR beta chain sequence, with context. Its antigen is not known. The source of the sample is a study of T cells expressing NK-cell markers. Libraries used 5'RACE template switching adding universal primer site and UMIs. TCRdb re-called the 5' RACE reads and gives one entry per CDR3 protein, without DNA. The sample holds under 600,000 distinct CDR3 sequences. Study-wide points: NKG2C+ dominant clonotypes from more than 5 donors made up about 1.0-7.5% of CD8+ T cells.

The germline V gene has CDR1 KGHDR and CDR2 SFDVKD. The CDR3 covers 12 residues. V is TRBV24-1 and J is TRBJ1-1; TCRdb picks TRBD1, but there is no DNA to check that call. The sample was blood T cells: a sorted CD56 or NKG2C T cell subset, CD4+ or CD8+ T cells, or bulk PBMC T cells (not recorded which). This sequence originates from a woman in her forties or fifties in good health. CDR3 region: CATSDPQGQAFF.